The sequence of this T cell receptor (beta chain) was determined in a study of cytomegalovirus exposure and HLA in healthy donors. Study-level information: A preliminary data release comprised tens of millions of unique TCRs obtained from HLA-typed donors. Whole-study results and caveats: As a later analysis revealed, most CMV-associated TCR beta chains appeared HLA-restricted. An analysis done earlier found most TCR beta V segments productive about 90% or about 30% of the time.

Germline V CDR1 and CDR2: SGDLS, YYNGEE. The CDR3 extends over 17 amino acids. The V and J ends lost 0 bases and 3 bases, in that order; junction bases with no gene match: 10. At collection, donors were nominally healthy, but unrecorded immune exposures were probable. In the case of this clone: As yet, its antigen is unknown.

PCR employed 60 Vbeta and 13 Jbeta primers. TCRdb keeps only in-frame clones here, not all; method: immunoSEQ multiplex PCR. The sample has around 150,000 clones; approximately 80% are singletons. This sequence originates from a woman aged 35 to 49 in good health and CMV-seropositive. This rearrangement joins TRBV9 to TRBJ1-1, with 8 bases aligning to TRBD1. The sequenced sample consisted of PBMCs. The CDR3 region has the DNA TGTGCCAGCAGCGTAGTAGAGACAGGGGCGCAGGACACTGAAGCTTTCTTT. This codes for CASSVVETGAQDTEAFF.